The 29 T cell receptor beta chains in this list originate from one sample, sequenced in a study of early T cells in non-severe SARS-CoV-2 infection. A single record per CDR3 protein comes from TCRdb applying MiXCR to the 5' RACE reads. Among approximately 68,000 distinct CDR3 sequences listed, 10% were seen once. The starting material was whole blood, obtained at baseline. These receptors were collected from an adult who was a healthcare worker with PCR-confirmed SARS-CoV-2 infection or an uninfected control (not recorded which).

The chain links TRBV7-8 to TRBJ2-3, with 12 bases fitting TRBD2. Germline V lookup: CDR1 SGHVS, CDR2 FQNEAQ. V lost 4 bases and J lost 4; bases outside the gene matches: 3. This CDR3 spans 15 amino acids. CDR3: CASSSGLAGPDTQYF. CDR3 DNA: TGTGCCAGCAGCTCCGGACTAGCGGGGCCAGATACGCAGTATTTT. Supplemented by reference TRBV7-8 and TRBJ2-3, the full variable domain reads GAGVSQSPRYKVAKRGQDVALRCDPISGHVSLFWYQQALGQGPEFLTYFQNEAQLDKSGLPSDRFFAERPEGSVSTLKIQRTQQEDSAVYLCASSSGLAGPDTQYFGPGTRLTVL.

This clonotype was observed many times. The chain carries TRBV3-1 and TRBJ1-6, with D tentatively TRBD1 (5 bases). Germline V lookup: CDR1 LGHDT, CDR2 YNNKEL (reference sequence). Trimming took 2 bases from V and 10 from J, leaving 12 bases between them. This CDR3 is built from 14 residues. Here the CDR3 DNA reads TGTGCCAGCAGCCAACTTTGGGGGAAATCACCCCTCCACTTT. This sequence encodes CASSQLWGKSPLHF.

CDR3 amino acids: CASSLGTTEQYF. The CDR3 DNA is TGCGCCAGCAGCTTGGGGACTACCGAGCAGTACTTC. This chain connects TRBV5-1 to TRBJ2-7, with D possibly matching TRBD2 (6 bases). Trimming cost V 0 bases and J 6 bases, with 7 bases left between them. In germline, CDR1 is SGHRS, CDR2 YFSETQ. This CDR3 has 12 amino acids.

This clonotype was observed a handful of times. The rearrangement uses TRBV7-2 and TRBJ2-7; possible D gene TRBD2, 6 bases. V was clipped by 1 base and J by 1 base, with 11 bases between them. Germline V gene data show CDR1 as SGHTA and CDR2 as FQGNSA. The CDR3 covers 15 residues. In nucleotides, the CDR3 is TGTGCCAGCAGCTTAGGACCGGGACTTTCCTACGAGCAGTACTTC. It encodes CASSLGPGLSYEQYF.

This rearrangement joins TRBV7-9 to TRBJ1-6, with D possibly matching TRBD1 (5 bases). The V and J ends lost 3 bases and 10 bases respectively, with 10 bases between them. This CDR3 comprises 13 residues. Germline V gene sequence: CDR1 SEHNR, CDR2 FQNEAQ (reference sequence). This chain's CDR3 is CASSFRRDSPLHF. The CDR3 DNA reads TGTGCCAGCAGCTTTAGGAGGGACTCACCCCTCCACTTT.

The genes are TRBV9 and TRBJ2-7, with D hard to call. Deletions cut 5 bases from V and 2 bases from J, with 5 bases between. Germline-derived CDR1 and CDR2 are SGDLS and YYNGEE. This CDR3 has 11 residues. CDR3 amino acids: CASRDPYEQYF. DNA of the CDR3: TGTGCCAGCAGGGATCCCTACGAGCAGTACTTC.

The chain joins TRBV7-6 to TRBJ2-6; D not certain. V was trimmed by 4 bases and J by 4 bases, leaving 14 bases between them. The CDR3 is 16 residues long. The germline CDR1 and CDR2 sequences are SGHVS and FNYEAQ. The CDR3 reads CASSWGPGSGANVLTF. CDR3 bases: TGTGCCAGCAGCTGGGGTCCAGGATCGGGGGCCAACGTCCTGACTTTC.

The CDR3 DNA reads TGCGCCAGCAGCTTGGTCCGCCTAGCGGGAGTTTACGAGCAGTACTTC. Protein: CASSLVRLAGVYEQYF. The V and J genes are TRBV5-1 and TRBJ2-7; 10 bases map to TRBD2. CDR1 is SGHRS, CDR2 YFSETQ, per germline. CDR3 length: 16 residues. J was trimmed by 4 bases and V by 0 bases; bases with no gene match: 7.

This clonotype occurred a few times. The rearrangement joins TRBV6-5 to TRBJ2-2, with a possible D match to TRBD1 (5 bases). V was trimmed by 2 bases and J by 6 bases, leaving 7 bases between them. CDR3 length: 13 amino acids. Germline lookup yields CDR1 MNHEY and CDR2 SVGAGI. The CDR3, as DNA: TGTGCCAGCAGTTACGTAGGGGCCGGGGAGCTGTTTTTT. Protein sequence: CASSYVGAGELFF.

V is TRBV5-4 and J is TRBJ2-3; D assignment may be TRBD1 or TRBD2 (7 bases each). The CDR3 is 15 amino acids. CDR1 and CDR2 (germline): SGHNT, YYREEE (reference sequence). The V end was cut by 9 bases, the J end by 8 bases, with 25 bases between. DNA for the CDR3: TGTGCCACTTCCCCCCGGGCAGGGGGGGCCGGTACGCAGTATTTT. As protein: CATSPRAGGAGTQYF.

This clonotype was counted only a few times. The V and J genes are TRBV29-1 and TRBJ1-1, with a possible D match to TRBD1 (5 bases). V lost 6 bases and J lost 7, with 15 bases in between. The CDR3 covers 12 residues. In germline, CDR1 is SQVTM, CDR2 ANQGSEA. CDR3 sequence reads: CSVDGGRVEAFF. In DNA form, the CDR3 reads TGCAGCGTGGACGGGGGGAGAGTTGAAGCTTTCTTT.

V and J are TRBV24-1 and TRBJ2-1; D call uncertain. Germline CDR1 KGHDR, CDR2 SFDVKD. This CDR3 has 13 amino acids. V was clipped by 2 bases and J by 9 bases, with 10 bases between them. The CDR3 DNA reads as TGTGCCACCAGTGATTCGAGCTATGGTGAGCAGTTCTTC. Amino acids: CATSDSSYGEQFF.

The chain is built from TRBV5-1 and TRBJ2-7, with D perhaps matching TRBD1 (5 bases). V lost 2 bases, J lost 3 bases, and 18 bases lay in between. This CDR3 contains 16 residues. Looked up from germline, CDR1 is SGHRS and CDR2 is YFSETQ. The CDR3 nucleotides read TGCGCCAGCAGCTTCGGACAAAACCCCGGTGGCTACGAGCAGTACTTC. It specifies CASSFGQNPGGYEQYF.

The chain couples TRBV5-1 to TRBJ2-3; 8 bases fit TRBD2. V was pared by 9 bases and J by 1 base, with 13 bases of the junction left unmatched. Germline V gene data show CDR1 as SGHRS and CDR2 as YFSETQ. The CDR3 length is 16 residues. The CDR3 sequence is CATRLGLGTGTDTQYF. The DNA of the CDR3 is TGCGCCACCCGACTGGGACTAGGGACGGGCACAGATACGCAGTATTTT. The whole variable domain, remainder taken from reference TRBV5-1 and TRBJ2-3, is KAGVTQTPRYLIKTRGQQVTLSCSPISGHRSVSWYQQTPGQGLQFLFEYFSETQRNKGNFPGRFSGRQFSNSRSEMNVSTLELGDSALYLCATRLGLGTGTDTQYFGPGTRLTVL.

In this sample, this clonotype turned up many times. The DNA of the CDR3 is TGCAGTGCTAGGGGACAGCTGAACACTGAAGCTTTCTTT. This translates into CSARGQLNTEAFF. The chain combines TRBV20-1 with TRBJ1-1; 7 nucleotides agree with TRBD1. Germline assignment: CDR1 DFQATT and CDR2 SNEGSKA (reference sequence). Trimming at V came to 3 bases and at J to 0 bases, leaving 1 base not matched to a gene. The CDR3 loop spans 13 amino acids.

The chain combines TRBV20-1 with TRBJ1-2; TRBD1 matches 7 bases. CDR3 size: 14 residues. CDR1 is DFQATT and CDR2 is SNEGSKA in the germline V gene (reference sequence). Trimming took 6 bases from V and 2 from J; bases not matched to a gene: 9. CDR3 loop: CSASLPTGNYGYTF. The DNA for the CDR3 is TGCAGTGCGAGCCTCCCGACAGGGAACTATGGCTACACCTTC.

J is TRBJ1-5 and V is TRBV6-6; TRBD1 agrees at 9 bases. The CDR3 sequence is 16 residues long. Germline-derived CDR1 and CDR2 are MNHNY and SVGAGI (reference sequence). The junction had 8 bases not matched to a gene; V was cut back by 3 bases and J by 5 bases. CDR3: CASSYSGTGIYQPQHF. CDR3 DNA sequence: TGTGCCAGCAGTTATTCGGGGACAGGGATATATCAGCCCCAGCATTTT.

This clonotype was seen only a few times. This sequence joins TRBV4-3 and TRBJ1-1; no clear D gene. The CDR3 consists of 15 residues. Germline V lookup: CDR1 LGHNA, CDR2 YSLEER. Deletions cut 1 base from V and 4 bases from J, with 13 bases between. The CDR3 bases are TGCGCCAGCAGCCAAGTACGATCAGGAGCCACTGAAGCTTTCTTT. Translated, it gives CASSQVRSGATEAFF.

The chain recombines TRBV19 with TRBJ2-2; a possible D gene is TRBD1 (5 bases). Germline V lookup: CDR1 LNHDA, CDR2 SQIVND (reference sequence). V lost 5 bases, J lost 2 bases, and 15 bases lay in between. The CDR3 spans 16 residues. The CDR3 DNA reads as TGTGCCAGTAGTGCCACAGGTCTTCGAAACACCGGGGAGCTGTTTTTT. Translating it yields CASSATGLRNTGELFF.

The V and J genes are TRBV30 and TRBJ2-2; D is undetermined. This CDR3 contains 13 residues. Germline V CDR1 and CDR2: GTSNPN, SVGIG (reference sequence). The V end was cut by 0 bases, the J end by 4 bases, with 6 bases between. In DNA, the CDR3 is TGTGCCTGGAGTGTACAGTTCACCGGGGAGCTGTTTTTT. This sequence encodes CAWSVQFTGELFF. The complete variable domain, with remaining parts taken from reference TRBV30 and TRBJ2-2, reads SQTIHQWPATLVQPVGSPLSLECTVEGTSNPNLYWYRQAAGRGLQLLFYSVGIGQISSEVPQNLSASRPQDRQFILSSKKLLLSDSGFYLCAWSVQFTGELFFGEGSRLTVL.

This clonotype has only a few counts. This chain joins TRBV13 and TRBJ1-4, with 12 bases lining up with TRBD1. The CDR3 covers 17 residues. Germline values: CDR1 PRHDT, CDR2 FYEKMQ (reference sequence). The V gene end was trimmed by 5 bases and the J gene end by 7 bases; junction bases not matched to a gene: 11. The CDR3 nucleotides read TGTGCCAGCAGCGCAATGGGACAGGGGGCCGTAGGTGAAAAACTGTTTTTT. It is translated as CASSAMGQGAVGEKLFF.

The chain links TRBV13 to TRBJ2-5; D is unclear. Germline assignment: CDR1 PRHDT and CDR2 FYEKMQ (reference sequence). Trimming took 0 bases from V and 4 from J, leaving 9 bases between them. CDR3 length: 14 amino acids. CDR3 amino acids: CASSLGPMGETQYF. The CDR3, as DNA: TGTGCCAGCAGCTTAGGCCCGATGGGAGAGACCCAGTACTTC.

This clonotype appeared many times. The V call is TRBV27, the J call TRBJ1-1, with 9 bases matching TRBD1. The CDR3 contains 13 residues. V trimming: 3 bases; J trimming: 8 bases; junction bases outside the gene matches: 4. CDR1 and CDR2 (germline): MNHEY, SMNVEV (reference sequence). The CDR3 reads CASSLADRGEAFF. The CDR3 nucleotides are TGTGCCAGCAGTTTGGCGGACAGGGGCGAAGCTTTCTTT.

This chain uses TRBV20-1 with TRBJ1-6, with D possibly TRBD1 on 5 matching bases. CDR3 size: 15 residues. The V and J ends lost 1 base and 6 bases respectively, with 13 bases between them. CDR1 and CDR2 (germline): DFQATT, SNEGSKA (reference sequence). The CDR3 sequence is CSARVRGLPNSPLHF. CDR3 sequence (DNA): TGCAGTGCTAGAGTCCGGGGCCTACCTAATTCACCCCTCCACTTT.

At least ten counts were recorded for this clonotype. The chain combines TRBV12-3 or TRBV12-4 with TRBJ1-4, with a tentative D call TRBD1 (6 bases). With 6 bases removed from V and 5 bases from J, the gap between germline ends came to 19 bases. This CDR3 comprises 16 residues. The CDR3 nucleotides are TGTGCCAGCAGAACCCAACCCACAGGGAGCAATGAAAAACTGTTTTTT. This sequence encodes CASRTQPTGSNEKLFF.

The V gene is TRBV7-2, the J gene TRBJ1-1; D uncertain. Deletions cut 2 bases from V and 9 bases from J, with 10 bases between. The CDR3 is 12 residues long. Looked up from germline, CDR1 is SGHTA and CDR2 is FQGNSA. The CDR3 loop is CASSLINVKAFF. DNA of the CDR3: TGTGCCAGCAGCTTAATCAACGTGAAAGCTTTCTTT.

This clonotype came up many times. This chain uses TRBV9 with TRBJ1-2, with D perhaps matching TRBD1 (6 bases). V shed 3 bases and J shed 4 bases, with 13 bases lying between them. The CDR3 spans 14 residues. The germline V gene has CDR1 SGDLS and CDR2 YYNGEE. CDR3 sequence reads: CASSDHRDSYGYTF. The CDR3 coding sequence is TGTGCCAGCAGCGACCACAGGGATAGCTATGGCTACACCTTC.

This clonotype was counted many times. This chain connects TRBV18 to TRBJ2-7; D gene unclear. Trimming removed 4 bases at V and 2 bases at J, with 9 bases between. The CDR3 is made up of 13 amino acids. Germline V gene lookup returns CDR1 KGHSH and CDR2 LQKENI. CDR3 sequence reads: CASSQTATYEQYF. The CDR3 DNA reads as TGTGCCAGCTCACAGACCGCGACCTACGAGCAGTACTTC. The complete variable domain, with remaining parts taken from reference TRBV18 and TRBJ2-7, reads NAGVMQNPRHLVRRRGQEARLRCSPMKGHSHVYWYRQLPEEGLKFMVYLQKENIIDESGMPKERFSAEFPKEGPSILRIQQVVRGDSAAYFCASSQTATYEQYFGPGTRLTVT.

V is TRBV16 and J is TRBJ1-1; D gene ambiguous. V lost 0 bases, J lost 0 bases, and 8 bases lay in between. The CDR3 length is 15 residues. Germline V gene sequence: CDR1 KGHSY, CDR2 FQNENV. The DNA for the CDR3 is TGTGCCAGCAGCCAATCGCGACTGCTGAACACTGAAGCTTTCTTT. Translation gives CASSQSRLLNTEAFF. Looking up the rest from reference TRBV16 and TRBJ1-1 gives the full variable domain: GEEVAQTPKHLVRGEGQKAKLYCAPIKGHSYVFWYQQVLKNEFKFLISFQNENVFDETGMPKERFSAKCLPNSPCSLEIQATKLEDSAVYFCASSQSRLLNTEAFFGQGTRLTVV.